These 24 T cell receptor beta chains originate from one sample sequenced in a study of T cells after posttransplantation cyclophosphamide. The naive gate required viable CD3+CD4+ or CD3+CD8+ cells with CCR7+CD45RA+CD45RO-CD95-CD27+CD28+ phenotype. TCRdb's table, derived via immunoSEQ multiplex PCR, lists solely in-frame clones and lacks some. The data show under 35,000 clones, approximately 90% seen once. The material sequenced was naive CD4+ T cells sorted from PBMCs. Source of these receptors: a woman aged 55-75 years in good health, CMV-negative, and a related stem cell transplant donor.

The chain employs TRBV28 and TRBJ1-2; 7 bases fit TRBD1. The CDR3 has 13 amino acids. In germline, CDR1 is MDHEN, CDR2 SYDVKM. V lost 5 bases to trimming and J lost 4 bases; unmatched junction nucleotides: 4. The CDR3 region has the DNA TGTGCCAGCAGTCGAGGGGGCGGCTATGGCTACACCTTC. Its translation is CASSRGGGYGYTF.

The rearrangement joins TRBV2 to TRBJ2-3; unclear D gene. This CDR3 has 13 residues. Germline CDR1 SNHLY, CDR2 FYNNEI. The V and J ends lost 7 bases and 0 bases respectively, with 8 bases between them. CDR3 residues: CASNLFSTDTQYF. CDR3 bases: TGTGCCAGCAACCTATTTAGCACAGATACGCAGTATTTT.

The chain carries TRBV10-3 and TRBJ2-3; D not certain. Trimming pared 2 bases from V and 6 bases from J, leaving 6 bases between. Germline CDR1 and CDR2: ENHRY and SYGVKD. The CDR3 runs to 12 residues. CDR3 in amino acids: CAISERDDTQYF. The CDR3 region has the DNA TGTGCCATCAGTGAGAGAGATGATACGCAGTATTTT.

A few counts support this clone. The chain links TRBV10-1 to TRBJ1-5; TRBD1 is a possible D gene (6 bases). CDR3 size: 14 residues. From germline, CDR1 is WNHNN and CDR2 SYGVQD (reference sequence). V was shortened by 0 bases and J by 7 bases, with 10 bases between the two germline ends. CDR3 loop: CASSESRGRQPQHF. The CDR3 DNA follows: TGCGCCAGCAGTGAGTCCAGGGGACGCCAGCCCCAGCATTTT.

V is TRBV10-3 and J is TRBJ2-1, with 8 bases aligning to TRBD2. Germline values: CDR1 ENHRY, CDR2 SYGVKD. With V trimmed by 6 bases and J by 7 bases, 11 bases remained unmatched. The CDR3 runs to 15 residues. In DNA form, the CDR3 reads TGTGCCATCAGCCCCTTAGAGCGGGGGAGAAATGAGCAGTTCTTC. Translated, it gives CAISPLERGRNEQFF.

The chain recombines TRBV10-1 with TRBJ2-5; the D gene is possibly TRBD1 (6 bases). Gene TRBJ2-7 matches the end of the DNA better, so the J call may be wrong. From germline, CDR1 is WNHNN and CDR2 SYGVQD (reference sequence). There are 13 residues in the CDR3. The CDR3 reads CASSLIRGDEQYF. The CDR3 region has the DNA TGCGCCAGCAGTCTAATCAGGGGTGACGAGCAGTACTTC.

The chain couples TRBV30 to TRBJ2-7; D may be TRBD2 (6 bases). The CDR3 spans 14 residues. V was clipped by 2 bases and J by 7 bases, with 18 bases between them. Germline values: CDR1 GTSNPN, CDR2 SVGIG (reference sequence). CDR3 region: CAWSQLARGLEQYF. CDR3 nucleotide sequence: TGTGCCTGGAGTCAACTAGCAAGGGGATTAGAGCAGTACTTC.

This clone has only one observation. This chain connects TRBV6-4 to TRBJ2-6, with TRBD1 matching over 11 bases. This CDR3 has 17 residues. The germline gives CDR1 MRHNA, CDR2 SNTAGT. V lost 3 bases and J lost 2; bases outside the gene matches: 3. CDR3 DNA sequence: TGTGCCAGCAGTGATTGGGACAGGGGGACTGGGGCCAACGTCCTGACTTTC. This codes for CASSDWDRGTGANVLTF.

The chain couples TRBV20-1 to TRBJ2-1, with 7 nucleotides matching TRBD2. This CDR3 contains 10 residues. Germline CDR1 reads DFQATT; CDR2 reads SNEGSKA (reference sequence). V lost 4 bases and J lost 16; bases outside the gene matches: 7. Here the CDR3 DNA reads TGCAGTGCTACAGGACTAGGGGAATTCTTC. Its protein product is CSATGLGEFF.

This clone was observed once. The chain employs TRBV5-1 and TRBJ2-5; perhaps TRBD2 as D (6 bases). This CDR3 spans 14 amino acids. Germline lookup yields CDR1 SGHRS and CDR2 YFSETQ. V was shortened by 3 bases and J by 5 bases, with 14 bases between the two germline ends. The CDR3 bases are TGCGCCAGCAGCTCGGGGACTTTAGGGGAGACCCAGTACTTC. This translates into CASSSGTLGETQYF.

The V and J genes are TRBV5-1 and TRBJ2-3; the match to TRBD1 covers 8 bases. Germline loops: CDR1 SGHRS, CDR2 YFSETQ. V lost 4 bases and J lost 8; bases outside the gene matches: 15. The CDR3 has 16 amino acids. The CDR3 sequence is CASSAILGQGLGTQYF. In DNA, the CDR3 is TGCGCCAGCAGCGCGATCCTAGGACAGGGCCTAGGTACGCAGTATTTT.

The gene calls are TRBV28 and TRBJ1-1; possibly TRBD1 for D (6 bases). This CDR3 is 13 amino acids long. Germline loops: CDR1 MDHEN, CDR2 SYDVKM. Trimming took off 8 bases at V and 3 bases at J, with 13 bases between the two ends. The CDR3 reads CASLQGSYTEAFF. DNA of the CDR3: TGTGCCAGCTTACAGGGATCGTACACTGAAGCTTTCTTT.

The V gene is TRBV14, the J gene TRBJ2-1; the D gene is possibly TRBD1 (6 bases). The CDR3 extends over 15 amino acids. V lost 4 bases and J lost 2, with 12 bases in between. Germline V gene lookup returns CDR1 SGHDN and CDR2 FVKESK. CDR3 nucleotide sequence: TGTGCCAGCAGCCTAGCTGGGACAACCTACAATGAGCAGTTCTTC. Its translation: CASSLAGTTYNEQFF. Based on the CDR3 plus reference TRBV14 and TRBJ2-1, the full variable domain is EAGVTQFPSHSVIEKGQTVTLRCDPISGHDNLYWYRRVMGKEIKFLLHFVKESKQDESGMPNNRFLAERTGGTYSTLKVQPAELEDSGVYFCASSLAGTTYNEQFFGPGTRLTVL.

J is TRBJ2-7 and V is TRBV29-1, with D maybe TRBD2 (6 bases). The CDR3 runs 13 residues. V was shortened by 4 bases and J by 3 bases, with 13 bases between the two germline ends. The germline CDR1 and CDR2 sequences are SQVTM and ANQGSEA. The CDR3 region is CSVGRELYYEQYF. The CDR3 coding sequence is TGCAGCGTTGGGAGGGAACTTTACTACGAGCAGTACTTC.

The V and J genes are TRBV7-3 and TRBJ1-2, with unresolved D. Germline CDR1 SGHTA, CDR2 FQGTGA. V shed 4 bases and J shed 5 bases, with 14 bases lying between them. The CDR3 covers 14 residues. For the CDR3, the DNA is TGTGCCAGCAGCTCAGATTTACCTCCGTATGGCTACACCTTC. Translation gives CASSSDLPPYGYTF.

The J gene is TRBJ1-1, the V gene TRBV21-1; the table's D gene call, TRBD1, was not cross checked with the DNA. TRBV21-1 is given as a pseudogene. The CDR3 runs 16 residues. The DNA of the CDR3 is TGTGCCAGCAGCAAAGAGTGGGGAGGACAGGCCTCTGAAGCTTTCTTT. Translation gives CASSKEWGGQASEAFF.

The chain recombines TRBV19 with TRBJ1-1; possibly TRBD1 for D (6 bases). The germline V gene has CDR1 LNHDA and CDR2 SQIVND (reference sequence). The CDR3 spans 14 residues. Trimming took 7 bases from V and 1 from J, leaving 13 bases between them. CDR3 sequence reads: CASTGGGENTEAFF. In nucleotides, the CDR3 is TGTGCCAGTACTGGGGGGGGCGAGAACACTGAAGCTTTCTTT.

The rearrangement uses TRBV29-1 and TRBJ1-2, with TRBD1 matching 7 bases. J lost 3 bases, V lost 4 bases, and 14 bases had no gene match. CDR3 length: 16 amino acids. Germline V gene sequence: CDR1 SQVTM, CDR2 ANQGSEA. The CDR3 loop reads CSVGIEGGRLYYGYTF. The CDR3 DNA sequence: TGCAGCGTTGGAATAGAAGGGGGCAGACTTTACTATGGCTACACCTTC.

V usage is TRBV27 and J usage is TRBJ1-2; D ambiguous. Germline V CDR1 and CDR2: MNHEY, SMNVEV (reference sequence). This CDR3 contains 11 residues. Between the trimmed V and J ends, which lost 2 bases and 4 bases, there was a span of 2 bases. The CDR3 reads CASSLRYGYTF. The DNA of the CDR3 is TGTGCCAGCAGTTTACGCTATGGCTACACCTTC.

The V call is TRBV7-2, the J call TRBJ1-3; a possible D gene is TRBD1 (5 bases). Germline CDR1 reads SGHTA; CDR2 reads FQGNSA. V lost 2 bases to trimming and J lost 0 bases, with 11 bases between them. The CDR3 covers 16 residues. CDR3 sequence reads: CASSLHQGHSGNTIYF. CDR3 nucleotide sequence: TGTGCCAGCAGCTTACATCAGGGCCACTCTGGAAACACCATATATTTT. The whole variable domain, filled in from reference TRBV7-2 and TRBJ1-3, reads GAGVSQSPSNKVTEKGKDVELRCDPISGHTALYWYRQSLGQGLEFLIYFQGNSAPDKSGLPSDRFSAERTGGSVSTLTIQRTQQEDSAVYLCASSLHQGHSGNTIYFGEGSWLTVV.

J is TRBJ1-6 and V is TRBV4-1; D unclear. This CDR3 has 14 residues. Trimming stripped 3 bases from V and 8 bases from J, with 11 bases between. Looked up from germline, CDR1 is MGHRA and CDR2 is YSYEKL. The CDR3 region is CASSHRELDSPLHF. The DNA of the CDR3 is TGCGCCAGCAGCCATCGGGAATTAGATTCACCCCTCCACTTT.

This chain joins TRBV7-2 and TRBJ1-2; 7 bases align to TRBD1. The CDR3 covers 16 residues. J was trimmed by 3 bases and V by 5 bases; bases with no gene match: 12. Germline loops: CDR1 SGHTA, CDR2 FQGNSA. The CDR3 region is CASSLGGSGTDYGYTF. As DNA, the CDR3 is TGTGCCAGCAGCCTGGGCGGTTCCGGGACAGACTATGGCTACACCTTC.

The chain is built from TRBV29-1 and TRBJ2-3; D is unresolved. V lost 4 bases and J lost 2, with 7 bases in between. This CDR3 comprises 12 residues. In germline, CDR1 is SQVTM, CDR2 ANQGSEA. The chain's CDR3 is CSVGGITDTQYF. DNA of the CDR3: TGCAGCGTTGGAGGCATCACAGATACGCAGTATTTT.

The CDR3 loop is CAWASGYYGYTF. The CDR3 DNA follows: TGTGCCTGGGCGTCGGGGTACTATGGCTACACCTTC. The gene calls are TRBV30 and TRBJ1-2; no firm D call. Deletions cut 5 bases from V and 3 bases from J, with 10 bases between. This CDR3 comprises 12 residues. From germline, CDR1 is GTSNPN and CDR2 SVGIG (reference sequence). Full variable domain (missing parts from reference TRBV30 and TRBJ1-2): SQTIHQWPATLVQPVGSPLSLECTVEGTSNPNLYWYRQAAGRGLQLLFYSVGIGQISSEVPQNLSASRPQDRQFILSSKKLLLSDSGFYLCAWASGYYGYTFGSGTRLTVV.